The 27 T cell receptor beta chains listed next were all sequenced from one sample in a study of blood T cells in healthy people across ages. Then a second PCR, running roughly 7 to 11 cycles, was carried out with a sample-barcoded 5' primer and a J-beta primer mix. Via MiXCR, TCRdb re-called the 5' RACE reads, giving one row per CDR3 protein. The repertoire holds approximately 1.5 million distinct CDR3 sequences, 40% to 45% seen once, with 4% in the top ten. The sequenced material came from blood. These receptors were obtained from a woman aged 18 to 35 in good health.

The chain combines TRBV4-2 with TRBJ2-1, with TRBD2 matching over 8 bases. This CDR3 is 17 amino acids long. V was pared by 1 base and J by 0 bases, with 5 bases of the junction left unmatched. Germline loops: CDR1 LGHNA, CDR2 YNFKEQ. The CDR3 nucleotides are TGTGCCAGCAGCCAAGTGGAAGCGGGGGCCTCCTACAATGAGCAGTTCTTC. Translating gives CASSQVEAGASYNEQFF.

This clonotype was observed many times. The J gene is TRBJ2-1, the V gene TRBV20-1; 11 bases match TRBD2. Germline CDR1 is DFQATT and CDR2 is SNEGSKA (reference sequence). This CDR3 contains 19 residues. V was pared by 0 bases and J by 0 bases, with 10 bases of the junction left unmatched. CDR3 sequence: CSARDFGGLAGSSYNEQFF. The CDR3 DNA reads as TGCAGTGCTAGAGATTTCGGAGGACTAGCGGGTAGCTCCTACAATGAGCAGTTCTTC.

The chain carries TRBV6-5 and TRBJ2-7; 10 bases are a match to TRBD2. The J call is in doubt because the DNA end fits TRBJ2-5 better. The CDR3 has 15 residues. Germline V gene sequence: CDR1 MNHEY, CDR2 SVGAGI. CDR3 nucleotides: TGTGCCAGCAGCACTGGACTAGCGGTCAAAGAGACCCAGTACTTC. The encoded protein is CASSTGLAVKETQYF.

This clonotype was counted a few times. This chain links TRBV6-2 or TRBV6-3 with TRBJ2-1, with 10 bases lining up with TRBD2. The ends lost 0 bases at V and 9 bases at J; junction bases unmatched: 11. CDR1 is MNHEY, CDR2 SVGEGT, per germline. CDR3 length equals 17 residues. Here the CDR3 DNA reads TGTGCCAGCAGTTACTCCCGGGGAGGGACTAGCGATAGTGAGCAGTTCTTC. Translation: CASSYSRGGTSDSEQFF.

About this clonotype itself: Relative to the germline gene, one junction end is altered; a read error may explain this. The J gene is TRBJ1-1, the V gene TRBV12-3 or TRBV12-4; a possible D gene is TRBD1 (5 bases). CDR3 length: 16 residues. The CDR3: CASSPIGAVRNTKAFF. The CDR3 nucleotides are TGTGCCAGCAGCCCCATCGGGGCGGTAAGGAACACTAAAGCTTTCTTT.

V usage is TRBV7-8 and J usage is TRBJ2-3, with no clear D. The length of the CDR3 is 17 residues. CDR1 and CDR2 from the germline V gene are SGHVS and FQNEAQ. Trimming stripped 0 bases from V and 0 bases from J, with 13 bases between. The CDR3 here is CASSLARSAESTDTQYF. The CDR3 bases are TGTGCCAGCAGCTTAGCTCGGTCCGCCGAGAGCACAGATACGCAGTATTTT.

CDR3 coding DNA: TGTGCCAGCAGAGGGGACGAAGGGGTCACCGGGGAGCTGTTTTTT. This encodes CASRGDEGVTGELFF. The chain uses TRBV12-3 or TRBV12-4 and TRBJ2-2; D may correspond to TRBD1 or TRBD2 (5 bases each). The CDR3 is made up of 15 amino acids. V dropped 6 bases and J dropped 4 bases, with 15 bases sitting between them.

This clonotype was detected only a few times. CDR3: CASSESFYGYTF. The CDR3 DNA reads as TGTGCCAGCAGTGAATCGTTCTATGGCTACACCTTC. The chain links TRBV25-1 to TRBJ1-2; D uncertain. Trimming stripped 1 base from V and 4 bases from J, with 4 bases between. The CDR3 runs 12 residues. Germline V CDR1 and CDR2: MGHDK, SYGVNS.

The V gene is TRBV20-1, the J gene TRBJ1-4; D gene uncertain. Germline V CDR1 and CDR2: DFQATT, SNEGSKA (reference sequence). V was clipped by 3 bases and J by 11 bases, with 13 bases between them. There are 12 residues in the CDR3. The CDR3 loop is CSASPDLNKLFF. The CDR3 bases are TGCAGTGCTAGCCCGGACTTGAATAAACTGTTTTTT.

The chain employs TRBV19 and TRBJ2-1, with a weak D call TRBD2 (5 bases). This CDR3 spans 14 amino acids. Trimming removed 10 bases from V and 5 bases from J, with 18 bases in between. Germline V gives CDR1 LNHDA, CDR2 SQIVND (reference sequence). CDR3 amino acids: CATSRGSPNNEQFF. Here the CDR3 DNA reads TGTGCCACCTCGAGAGGGAGTCCCAACAATGAGCAGTTCTTC.

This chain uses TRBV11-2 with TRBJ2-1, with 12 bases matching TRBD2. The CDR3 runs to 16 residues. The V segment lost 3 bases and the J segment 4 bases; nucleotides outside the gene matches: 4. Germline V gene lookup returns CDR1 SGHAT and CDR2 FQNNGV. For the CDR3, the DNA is TGTGCCAGCAGCTTCCAGACTAGCGGGGGTTACAATGAGCAGTTCTTC. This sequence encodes CASSFQTSGGYNEQFF.

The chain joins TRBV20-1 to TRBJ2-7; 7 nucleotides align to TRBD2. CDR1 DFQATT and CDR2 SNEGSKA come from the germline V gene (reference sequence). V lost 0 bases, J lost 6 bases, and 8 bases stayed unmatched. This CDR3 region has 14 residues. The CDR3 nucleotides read TGCAGTGCTAGAGAGGGGCGGGAGTACCGCGAGCAGTACTTC. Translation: CSAREGREYREQYF.

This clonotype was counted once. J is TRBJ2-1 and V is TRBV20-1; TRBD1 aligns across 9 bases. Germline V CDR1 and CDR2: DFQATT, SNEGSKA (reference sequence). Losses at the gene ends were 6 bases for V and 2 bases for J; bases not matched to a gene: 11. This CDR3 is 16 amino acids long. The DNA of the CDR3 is TGCAGTGCCCCAACAGGGGGCATCGACCCCTACAATGAGCAGTTCTTC. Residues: CSAPTGGIDPYNEQFF.

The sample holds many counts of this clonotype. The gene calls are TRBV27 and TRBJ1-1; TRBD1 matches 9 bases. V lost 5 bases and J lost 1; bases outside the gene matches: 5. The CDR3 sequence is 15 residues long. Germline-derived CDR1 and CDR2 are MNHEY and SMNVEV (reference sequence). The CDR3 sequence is CASSPWDRANTEAFF. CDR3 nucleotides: TGTGCCAGCAGTCCGTGGGACAGGGCGAACACTGAAGCTTTCTTT.

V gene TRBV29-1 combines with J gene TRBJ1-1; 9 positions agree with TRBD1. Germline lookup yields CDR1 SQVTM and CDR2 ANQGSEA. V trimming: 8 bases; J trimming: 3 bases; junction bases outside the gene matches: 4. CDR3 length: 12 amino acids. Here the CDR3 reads CSSGTGYTEAFF. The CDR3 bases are TGCAGCTCCGGGACAGGGTACACTGAAGCTTTCTTT.

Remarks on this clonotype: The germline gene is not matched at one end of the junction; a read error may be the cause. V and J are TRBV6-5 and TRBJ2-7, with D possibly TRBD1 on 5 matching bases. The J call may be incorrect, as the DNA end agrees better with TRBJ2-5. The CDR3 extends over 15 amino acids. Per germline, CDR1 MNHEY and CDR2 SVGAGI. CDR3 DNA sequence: TGTGCCGGCAGCCCCTTCGCTCAGGGAAGAGAGACCCAGTACTTC. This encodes CAGSPFAQGRETQYF.

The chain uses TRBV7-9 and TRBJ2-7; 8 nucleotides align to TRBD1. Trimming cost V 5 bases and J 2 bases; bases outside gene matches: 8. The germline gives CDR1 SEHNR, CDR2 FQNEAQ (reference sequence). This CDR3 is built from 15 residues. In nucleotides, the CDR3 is TGTGCCAGCAGCCCACCACAGGGGGTAACCTACGAGCAGTACTTC. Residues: CASSPPQGVTYEQYF.

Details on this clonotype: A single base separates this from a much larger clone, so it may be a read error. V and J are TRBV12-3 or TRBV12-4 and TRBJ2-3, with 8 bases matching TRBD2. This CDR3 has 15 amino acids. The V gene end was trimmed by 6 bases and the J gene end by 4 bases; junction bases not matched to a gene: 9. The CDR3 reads CASSLTSESADTQYF. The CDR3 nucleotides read TGTGCCAGCAGCTTGACTAGCGAGAGCGCAGATACGCAGTATTTT.

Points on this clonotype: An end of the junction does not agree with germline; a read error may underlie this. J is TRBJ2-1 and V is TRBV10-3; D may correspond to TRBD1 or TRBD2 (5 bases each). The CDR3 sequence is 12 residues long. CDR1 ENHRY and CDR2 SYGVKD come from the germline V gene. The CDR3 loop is CAIGEGPPGQFF. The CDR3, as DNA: TGTGCCATCGGTGAGGGGCCCCCAGGGCAGTTCTTC.

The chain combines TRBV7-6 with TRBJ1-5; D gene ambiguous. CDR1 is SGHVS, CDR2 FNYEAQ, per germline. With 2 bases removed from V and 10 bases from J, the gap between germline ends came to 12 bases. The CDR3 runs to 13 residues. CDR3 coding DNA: TGTGCCAGCAGCTTACGAAATCCGGGTCCCCAGCATTTT. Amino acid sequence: CASSLRNPGPQHF.

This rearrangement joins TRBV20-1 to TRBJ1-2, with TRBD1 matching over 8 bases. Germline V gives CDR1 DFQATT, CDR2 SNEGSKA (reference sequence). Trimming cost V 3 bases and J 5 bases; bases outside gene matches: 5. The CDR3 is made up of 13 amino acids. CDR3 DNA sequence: TGCAGTGCTAGTGTGGACAGGGATTATGGCTACACCTTC. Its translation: CSASVDRDYGYTF.

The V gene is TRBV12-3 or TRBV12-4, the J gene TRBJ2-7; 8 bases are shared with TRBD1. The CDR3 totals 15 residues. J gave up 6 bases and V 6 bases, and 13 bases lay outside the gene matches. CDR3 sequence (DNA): TGTGCCAGCAGCTCGAGGTACAGGGGGAACGGCGAGCAGTACTTC. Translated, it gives CASSSRYRGNGEQYF.

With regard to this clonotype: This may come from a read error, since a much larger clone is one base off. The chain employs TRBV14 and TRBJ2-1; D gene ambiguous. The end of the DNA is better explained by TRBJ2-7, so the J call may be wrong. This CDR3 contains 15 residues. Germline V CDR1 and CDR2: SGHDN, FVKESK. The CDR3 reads CASSHPRKGYNEQYF. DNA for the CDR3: TGTGCCAGCAGTCATCCCCGGAAAGGCTACAATGAGCAGTACTTC.

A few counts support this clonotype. The CDR3 region has the DNA TGCGCCAGCAGCCTCAGGGAAGGGAACAATCAGCCCCAGCATTTT. Its translation: CASSLREGNNQPQHF. The chain couples TRBV4-3 to TRBJ1-5; TRBD1 might be the D (5 bases). The CDR3 totals 15 residues. Germline loops: CDR1 LGHNA, CDR2 YSLEER. The germline V and J ends were trimmed by 4 bases and 3 bases, with 13 bases remaining between them.

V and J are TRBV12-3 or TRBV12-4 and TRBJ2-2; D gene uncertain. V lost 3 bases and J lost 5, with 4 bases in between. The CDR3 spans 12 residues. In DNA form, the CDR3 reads TGTGCCAGCAGTTTTCGGACCGGGGAGCTGTTTTTT. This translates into CASSFRTGELFF.

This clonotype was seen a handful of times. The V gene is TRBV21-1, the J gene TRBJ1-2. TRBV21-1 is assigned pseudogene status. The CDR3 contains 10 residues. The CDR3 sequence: CASTIYGYTF. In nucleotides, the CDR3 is TGTGCCAGCACCATCTATGGCTACACCTTC.

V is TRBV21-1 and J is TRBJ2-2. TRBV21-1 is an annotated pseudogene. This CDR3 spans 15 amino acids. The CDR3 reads CASSKRSPKAGELFF. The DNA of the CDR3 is TGTGCCAGCAGCAAAAGGAGTCCGAAGGCCGGGGAGCTGTTTTTT.